This TCR beta chain was retrieved from a study of T-cell memory formation after mild COVID-19. Overall study findings and caveats: CM and EM subsets held most contracting CD4+ clones; EMRA held CD8+ ones. Clones shrinking between day 15 and 85 showed a balanced CD4/CD8 split, and those that grew later tilted toward CD4+.

CDR1 and CDR2 from the germline V gene are SGHTA and FQGNSA. The CDR3 contains 13 residues. Trimming took off 7 bases at V and 4 bases at J, with 12 bases between the two ends. In TCRdb, the 5' RACE reads were re-called with MiXCR into one record per CDR3 protein. The sample yields hundreds of thousands of distinct CDR3 sequences, less than 25% seen once. This clonotype occurred a few times. Its antigen is undetermined. Sequencing was carried out using PBMCs or a T cell subset sorted from them (not recorded which). The J gene is TRBJ2-3, the V gene TRBV7-2, with D uncertain. The TCR comes from an adult woman who had mild COVID-19 (a few samples of this study predate the infection). Cell type and time point are not known. CDR3 sequence (DNA): TGTGCCAGCACCATTCGAGCCCCAGATACGCAGTATTTT. Translated: CASTIRAPDTQYF.